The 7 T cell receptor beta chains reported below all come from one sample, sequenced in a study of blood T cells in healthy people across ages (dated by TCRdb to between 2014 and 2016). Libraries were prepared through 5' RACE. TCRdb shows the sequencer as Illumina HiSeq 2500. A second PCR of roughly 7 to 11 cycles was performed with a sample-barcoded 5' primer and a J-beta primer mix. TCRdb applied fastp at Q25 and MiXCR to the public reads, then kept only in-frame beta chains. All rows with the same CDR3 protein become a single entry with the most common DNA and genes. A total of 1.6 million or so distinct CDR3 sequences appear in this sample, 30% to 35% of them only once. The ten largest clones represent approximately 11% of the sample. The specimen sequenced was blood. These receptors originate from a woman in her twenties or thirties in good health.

The CDR3 DNA reads as TGCAGTGCGGCGAAGGATGGGCGCCCCTCCTACGAGCAGTACTTC. This translates into CSAAKDGRPSYEQYF. The J gene is TRBJ2-7, the V gene TRBV20-1, with D uncertain. Trimming cost V 6 bases and J 0 bases, with 18 bases left between them. The CDR3 has 15 residues. Germline CDR1 reads DFQATT; CDR2 reads SNEGSKA (reference sequence).

This chain's CDR3 is CASSLRGGENVQYF. Written as DNA, the CDR3 is TGCGCCAGCTCCCTGAGGGGGGGGGAAAATGTGCAGTACTTC. The V call is TRBV5-1, the J call TRBJ2-5; D perhaps matches TRBD2 (7 bases). Germline V gene sequence: CDR1 SGHRS, CDR2 YFSETQ. V lost 7 bases and J 11 bases, leaving 24 bases between the germline ends. This CDR3 is 14 amino acids long.

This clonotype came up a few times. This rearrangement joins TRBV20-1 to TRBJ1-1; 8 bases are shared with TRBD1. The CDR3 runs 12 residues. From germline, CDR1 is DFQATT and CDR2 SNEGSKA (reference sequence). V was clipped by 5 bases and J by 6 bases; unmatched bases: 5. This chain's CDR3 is CSAVDRVAEAFF. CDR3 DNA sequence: TGCAGTGCTGTGGACAGGGTAGCTGAAGCTTTCTTT.

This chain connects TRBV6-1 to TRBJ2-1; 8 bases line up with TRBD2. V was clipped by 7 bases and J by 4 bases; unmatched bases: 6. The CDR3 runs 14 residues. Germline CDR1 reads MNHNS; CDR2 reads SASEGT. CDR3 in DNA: TGTGCCAGCAAGGCTAGCGGGTCGTACAATGAGCAGTTCTTC. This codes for CASKASGSYNEQFF.

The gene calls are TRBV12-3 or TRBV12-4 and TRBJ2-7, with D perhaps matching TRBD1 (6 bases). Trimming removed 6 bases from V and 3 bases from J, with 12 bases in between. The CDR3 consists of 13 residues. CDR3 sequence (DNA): TGTGCCAGCAGCCTTAAGGGGGTCTACGAGCAGTACTTC. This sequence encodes CASSLKGVYEQYF.

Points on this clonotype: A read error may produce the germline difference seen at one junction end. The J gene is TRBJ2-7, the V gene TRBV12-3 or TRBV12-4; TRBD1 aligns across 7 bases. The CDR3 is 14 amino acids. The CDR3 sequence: CASRYRGPPYERYF. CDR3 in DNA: TGTGCCAGCAGGTACAGGGGACCACCCTACGAGCGGTACTTC.

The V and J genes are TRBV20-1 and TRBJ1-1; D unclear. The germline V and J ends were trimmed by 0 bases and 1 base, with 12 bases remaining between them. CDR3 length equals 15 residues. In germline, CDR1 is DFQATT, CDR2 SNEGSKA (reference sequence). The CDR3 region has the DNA TGCAGTGCTAGAGATCGGGCGCCCCCGAACACTGAAGCTTTCTTT. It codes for CSARDRAPPNTEAFF.